A single sample is the source of the 10 T cell receptor beta chains below, sequenced in a study of T cell changes during pregnancy in multiple sclerosis. TCRdb's table, derived via immunoSEQ multiplex PCR, lists solely in-frame clones and lacks some. Counted here are 35,000 to 50,000 clones, around four fifths occurring once; the ten biggest clones make up 0.55% to 0.75%. The specimen was CD4+ T cells from peripheral blood mononuclear cells, collected before pregnancy. These receptors came from a female donor with multiple sclerosis, enrolled in a pregnancy study.

The chain carries TRBV2 and TRBJ2-1, with a possible D match to TRBD1 (5 bases). The germline gives CDR1 SNHLY, CDR2 FYNNEI. The CDR3 covers 14 residues. Deletions cut 8 bases from V and 8 bases from J, with 19 bases between. CDR3 in amino acids: CASQPRQTGDEQFF. The CDR3 DNA reads as TGTGCCAGCCAGCCGAGACAGACCGGCGATGAGCAGTTCTTC. The full variable domain, its missing parts supplied by reference TRBV2 and TRBJ2-1, is EPEVTQTPSHQVTQMGQEVILRCVPISNHLYFYWYRQILGQKVEFLVSFYNNEISEKSEIFDDQFSVERPDGSNFTLKIRSTKLEDSAMYFCASQPRQTGDEQFFGPGTRLTVL.

The CDR3 DNA reads TGTGCCGTCTTGGGACTAGGCTACGAGCAGTACTTC. It is translated as CAVLGLGYEQYF. This sequence joins TRBV6-5 and TRBJ2-7, with 8 bases lining up with TRBD2. Germline-derived CDR1 and CDR2 are MNHEY and SVGAGI. CDR3 size: 12 residues. The trim removed 11 bases at V and 3 bases at J, leaving 6 bases unmatched.

In this sample, this clone turned up once. V usage is TRBV18 and J usage is TRBJ2-2, with D possibly TRBD1 on 5 matching bases. Trimming stripped 3 bases from V and 4 bases from J, with 12 bases between. The CDR3 spans 15 residues. CDR1 KGHSH and CDR2 LQKENI come from the germline V gene. CDR3 DNA: TGTGCCAGCTCACCGAATTCTCAGGGCACCGGGGAGCTGTTTTTT. This codes for CASSPNSQGTGELFF.

J is TRBJ2-2 and V is TRBV7-9, with a tentative D call TRBD1 (6 bases). This CDR3 has 13 residues. The V end lost 4 bases, the J end lost 5 bases, and 8 bases lay between the germline ends. Germline loops: CDR1 SEHNR, CDR2 FQNEAQ (reference sequence). CDR3 sequence: CASSYGQTGELFF. The CDR3 region has the DNA TGTGCCAGCAGCTACGGACAGACCGGGGAGCTGTTTTTT.

This clone was counted once. Within the sample, other DNA sequences also encode this same CDR3. V and J are TRBV6-1 and TRBJ2-3; TRBD2 aligns across 10 bases. Germline CDR1 reads MNHNS; CDR2 reads SASEGT. The CDR3 loop spans 15 amino acids. J gave up 0 bases and V 8 bases, and 5 bases lay outside the gene matches. In DNA, the CDR3 is TGTGCCAGCCGAGGACTAGCGGCGAGCACAGATACGCAGTATTTT. It translates to CASRGLAASTDTQYF.

V usage is TRBV7-8 and J usage is TRBJ1-2; 9 bases match TRBD1. The CDR3 is 17 residues long. Germline V CDR1 and CDR2: SGHVS, FQNEAQ. With V trimmed by 5 bases and J by 6 bases, 16 bases remained unmatched. CDR3 protein: CASSPPLRLDRGNGYTF. The CDR3 DNA follows: TGTGCCAGCAGCCCCCCTCTTCGGCTGGACAGGGGAAATGGCTACACCTTC.

This chain uses TRBV13 with TRBJ1-1, with 7 bases identical to TRBD1. There are 13 residues in the CDR3. Germline values: CDR1 PRHDT, CDR2 FYEKMQ (reference sequence). The trim removed 3 bases at V and 8 bases at J, leaving 6 bases unmatched. DNA of the CDR3: TGTGCCAGCAGCTTTCGGACAGGACGCGAAGCTTTCTTT. Protein sequence: CASSFRTGREAFF.

This sequence joins TRBV7-6 and TRBJ2-7, with D possibly TRBD2 on 6 matching bases. This CDR3 has 15 amino acids. Germline V CDR1 and CDR2: SGHVS, FNYEAQ. Trimming took 6 bases from V and 4 from J, leaving 19 bases between them. The CDR3 DNA is TGTGCCAGCAGACGCGGGACGACCGGGGAATACGAGCAGTACTTC. Its translation is CASRRGTTGEYEQYF.

The chain joins TRBV7-3 to TRBJ2-5, with 7 bases aligning to TRBD1. From germline, CDR1 is SGHTA and CDR2 FQGTGA. V lost 2 bases and J lost 5; bases outside the gene matches: 8. The CDR3 runs to 15 residues. The DNA of the CDR3 is TGTGCCAGCAGCTTAGATACAGGGGTGGGGGAGACCCAGTACTTC. Translating gives CASSLDTGVGETQYF.

The CDR3 sequence is CASSADMKAYEQYF. The CDR3 coding sequence is TGTGCCAGCAGTGCGGACATGAAGGCCTACGAGCAGTACTTC. The chain links TRBV2 to TRBJ2-7, with TRBD1 as a possible D gene (5 bases). The germline V and J ends were trimmed by 4 bases and 2 bases, with 12 bases remaining between them. Germline V gene sequence: CDR1 SNHLY, CDR2 FYNNEI. The CDR3 runs to 14 residues.